These T cell receptor beta chains were read from a single sample in a study of a mutant IDH1 vaccine in newly diagnosed glioma. Only in-frame clones appear in the TCRdb table, and some are missing; sequencing was by immunoSEQ multiplex PCR. The sample lists roughly 38,000 clones, 75% to 90% occurring once. The antigens these receptors bind are not known. Here the sequenced sample was PBMCs, taken from a glioma patient whose treatment included an IDH1 peptide vaccine. The source of these receptors is a man between 40 and 49 years old with glioma. The CDR3 runs from the conserved cysteine through the conserved F or W. A D gene is named only where the DNA matches it firmly. Expanded clones get a size class; other rows say once, few or many, or leave the size out.

. TRBJ2-5 once TRBV7-3 TGTGCCAGCAGCTTAGGTCAGGGCCAGACCCAGTACTTC CASSLGQGQTQYF
. TRBJ1-4 . TRBV6-6 TGTGCCAGCGCGGAAGCAGGGCTAGGTAGTGAAAAACTGTTTTTT CASAEAGLGSEKLFF
TRBD1 TRBJ1-2 . TRBV18 TGTGCCAGCTCACCACCCACCGGGACAGGGGGCGACTATGGCTACACCTTC CASSPPTGTGGDYGYTF
. TRBJ2-1 . TRBV4-3 TGCGCCAGCAGCCAAGTCCCCACGGATGAGCAGTTCTTC CASSQVPTDEQFF
TRBD2 TRBJ2-5 . TRBV5-5 TGTGCCAGCACCCGGATCGGGCTAGCGGGAGTTGCGGAGACCCAGTACTTC CASTRIGLAGVAETQYF
. TRBJ2-1 . TRBV27 TGTGCCAGCAGTTTGAGGGTCGGTGAGCAGTTCTTC CASSLRVGEQFF
TRBD1 TRBJ2-5 . TRBV4-1 TGCGCCAGCAGCGATTGGGACAGGGAGGAAGAGACCCAGTACTTC CASSDWDREEETQYF
. TRBJ2-3 . TRBV7-9 TGTGCCAGCAGCTTTGAACGTAGGGGCGATACGCAGTATTTT CASSFERRGDTQYF
. TRBJ1-1 . TRBV7-9 TGTGCCAGCAGCCATTCCCTCAGGATGAACACTGAAGCTTTCTTT CASSHSLRMNTEAFF
TRBD1 TRBJ1-1 . TRBV6-5 TGTGCCAGCAGTTACGACAGGGGGACCACTGAAGCTTTCTTT CASSYDRGTTEAFF
. TRBJ2-7 . TRBV6-1 TGTGCCAGCTATACAGAGGTCTACGAGCAGTACTTC CASYTEVYEQYF
TRBD1 TRBJ2-7 . TRBV7-9 TGTGCCAGCAGCTCCCCAATGGGGACAGAAATCTACGAGCAGTACTTC CASSSPMGTEIYEQYF
TRBD2 TRBJ2-1 . TRBV5-1 TGCGCCAGCAGCCCTACTAGCGGGGGGGCCAATGAGCAGTTCTTC CASSPTSGGANEQFF
TRBD1 TRBJ1-1 . TRBV7-9 TGTGCCAGCAGCTTTACAGGGGACACTGAAGCTTTCTTT CASSFTGDTEAFF
. TRBJ2-3 . TRBV28 TGTGCCAGCAGTACACCAATTTGGCGGGACACAGATACGCAGTATTTT CASSTPIWRDTDTQYF
TRBD1 TRBJ1-5 once TRBV2 TGTGCCAGCAGTTGGGACAGGGAGGCCTATCAGCCCCAGCATTTT CASSWDREAYQPQHF
. TRBJ2-5 . TRBV21-1 TGTGCCAGCAGCGCCAGACGGGTCCAAGAGACCCAGTACTTC CASSARRVQETQYF
TRBD1 TRBJ1-1 . TRBV7-9 TGTGCCAGCAGCCCTAGACAGGGGCGGACTGAAGCTTTCTTT CASSPRQGRTEAFF
. TRBJ1-2 . TRBV4-2 TGTGCCAGCAGCCAAGGGCGGGCTCGGTGGGAGGGCTTGAACTATGGCTACACCTTC CASSQGRARWEGLNYGYTF
TRBD2 TRBJ2-7 . TRBV15 TGTGCCACCAGCAGAGATCTAGCGGGAGGGCCCTACGAGCAGTACTTC CATSRDLAGGPYEQYF
TRBD2 TRBJ2-3 . TRBV11-3 TGTGCCAGCAGCCCCAGAGCGGGAGTGGCAGATACGCAGTATTTT CASSPRAGVADTQYF
TRBD2 TRBJ2-3 . TRBV6-6 TGTGCCAGCGGGAGGGCAGGCACAGATACGCAGTATTTT CASGRAGTDTQYF
. TRBJ2-1 . TRBV5-1 TGCGCCAGCAGCGAAGGACTTCGCCCTTACAATGAGCAGTTCTTC CASSEGLRPYNEQFF
. TRBJ2-1 . TRBV5-6 TGTGCCAGCAGCTCAGGGCCCGGGGGTTTGAATGAGCAGTTCTTC CASSSGPGGLNEQFF
TRBD2 TRBJ2-7 . TRBV7-2 TGTGCCAGCAAGCCTAGCGGGACCTACGAGCAGTACTTC CASKPSGTYEQYF
. TRBJ1-1 . TRBV6-6 TGTGCCAGCAGTTACAACTTTATCGGGGGCGGCACTGAAGCTTTCTTT CASSYNFIGGGTEAFF
. TRBJ1-1 . TRBV28 TGTGCCAGCAGTTTACAGGGCTTGAACACTGAAGCTTTCTTT CASSLQGLNTEAFF
. TRBJ1-4 . TRBV5-4 TGTGCCAGCAGCGTGGACAGTGTGGGGGAAAAACTGTTTTTT CASSVDSVGEKLFF
TRBD2 TRBJ2-2 once TRBV5-4 TGTGCTGCACAGGGCCAAGCGGGGGCCGGGGAGCTGTTTTTT CAAQGQAGAGELFF
. TRBJ2-2 . TRBV5-1 TGCGCCAGCAGCCCGGACGGGAGGAACACCGGGGAGCTGTTTTTT CASSPDGRNTGELFF
. TRBJ1-1 . TRBV7-8 TGTGCCAGCAGCTTTCCAGGGGCGAGCACTGAAGCTTTCTTT CASSFPGASTEAFF
. TRBJ1-6 . TRBV7-8 TGTGCCAGCAGCACCGTCGGGGCACATTCACCCCTCCACTTT CASSTVGAHSPLHF